This T cell receptor (beta chain) is drawn from a study of monozygotic twins with cystic fibrosis. Study-level results: Clonality was generally low (median roughly 0.009), higher in the most severe patients. V usage most resembled the co-twin in 13 of 16 pairs. Nucleotide-identical clonotype sharing was significantly higher within monozygotic CF twin pairs than between unrelated CF individuals.

Generated by immunoSEQ multiplex PCR, the TCRdb table keeps only in-frame clones and is missing some. This sample has under 30,000 clones, with about nine tenths found just once. Note on this clone: No antigen is known for it.

CDR3 length: 14 residues. V lost 5 bases, J lost 5 bases, and 15 bases lay in between. Germline-derived CDR1 and CDR2 are SEHNR and FQNEAQ (reference sequence). The V gene is TRBV7-9, the J gene TRBJ1-2, with D possibly TRBD1 on 5 matching bases. Sequencing input: blood. The origin of this receptor is a girl aged 2-10 years with cystic fibrosis. CDR3 DNA sequence: TGTGCCAGCAGCCTACGACCGACAGCGTATGGCTACACCTTC. As protein: CASSLRPTAYGYTF.